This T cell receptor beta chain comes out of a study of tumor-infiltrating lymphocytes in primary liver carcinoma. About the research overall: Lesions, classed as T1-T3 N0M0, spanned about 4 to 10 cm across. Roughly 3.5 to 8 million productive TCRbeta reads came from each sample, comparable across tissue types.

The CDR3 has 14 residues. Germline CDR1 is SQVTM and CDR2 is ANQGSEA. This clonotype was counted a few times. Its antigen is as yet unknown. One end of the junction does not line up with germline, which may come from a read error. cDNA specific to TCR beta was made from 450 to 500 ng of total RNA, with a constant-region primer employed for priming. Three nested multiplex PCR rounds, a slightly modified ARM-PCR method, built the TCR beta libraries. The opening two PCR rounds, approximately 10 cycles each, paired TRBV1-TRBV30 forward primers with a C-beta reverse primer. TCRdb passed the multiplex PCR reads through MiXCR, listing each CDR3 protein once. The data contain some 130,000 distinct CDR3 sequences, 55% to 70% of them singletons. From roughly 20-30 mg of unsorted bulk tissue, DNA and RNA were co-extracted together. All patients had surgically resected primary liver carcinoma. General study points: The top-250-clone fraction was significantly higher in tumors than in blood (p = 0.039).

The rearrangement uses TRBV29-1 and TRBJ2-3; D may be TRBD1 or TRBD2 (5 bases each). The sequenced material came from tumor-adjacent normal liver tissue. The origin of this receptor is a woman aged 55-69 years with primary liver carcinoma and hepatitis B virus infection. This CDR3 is CSWRQRPGTGTQYF. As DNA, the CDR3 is TGCAGCTGGAGGCAGCGGCCTGGCACAGGTACGCAGTATTTT.